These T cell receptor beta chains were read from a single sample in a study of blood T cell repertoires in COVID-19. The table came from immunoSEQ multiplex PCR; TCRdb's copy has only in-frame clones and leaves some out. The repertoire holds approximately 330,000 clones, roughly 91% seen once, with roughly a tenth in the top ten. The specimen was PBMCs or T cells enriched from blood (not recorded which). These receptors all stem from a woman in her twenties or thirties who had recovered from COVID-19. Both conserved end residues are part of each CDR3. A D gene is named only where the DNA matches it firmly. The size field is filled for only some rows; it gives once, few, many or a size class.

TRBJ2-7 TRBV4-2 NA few TGTGCCAGCAGCCAAGGGCAGGAATCCTACGAGCAGTACTTC CASSQGQESYEQYF
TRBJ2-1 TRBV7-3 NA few TGTGCCAGCAGCCCTAGTAGGGTGCGCGGGACGAATGAGCAGTTCTTC CASSPSRVRGTNEQFF
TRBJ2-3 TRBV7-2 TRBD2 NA TGTGCCAGCAGCACAGGGACTAGCGGGAGGACAGATACGCAGTATTTT CASSTGTSGRTDTQYF
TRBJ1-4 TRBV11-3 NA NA TGTGCCAGCAGCCCACCCGACCGGCGGGCAAAACTGTTTTTT CASSPPDRRAKLFF
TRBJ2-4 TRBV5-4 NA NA TGTGCCAGCAGCTTGGTGGGTTGGGAGAGGGCCAAAAACATTCAGTACTTC CASSLVGWERAKNIQYF
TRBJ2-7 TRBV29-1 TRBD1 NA TGCAGCGTTAAGGGACAGACTATAACCTACGAGCAGTACTTC CSVKGQTITYEQYF
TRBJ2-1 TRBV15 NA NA TGTGCCACCAGCGGACATGGCCCTACACCTTACAATGAGCAGTTCTTC CATSGHGPTPYNEQFF
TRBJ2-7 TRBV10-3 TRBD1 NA TGTGCCATCTCGATGGGGGGAGGGACAGGGGGCCACGAGCAGTACTTC CAISMGGGTGGHEQYF
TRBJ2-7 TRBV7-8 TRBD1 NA TGTGCCAGCAGCTTAGACCGGGACAGGAATTTCTACGAGCAGTACTTC CASSLDRDRNFYEQYF
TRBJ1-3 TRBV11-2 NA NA TGTGCCAGCAGCTATACCAGCTCTGGAAACACCATATATTTT CASSYTSSGNTIYF
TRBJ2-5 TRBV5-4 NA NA TGTGCCAGCAGCTTGAAGGGAGGAGAGACCCAGTACTTC CASSLKGGETQYF
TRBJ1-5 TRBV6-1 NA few TGTGCCAGCAGTAAAGCTCAGGGCAATCAGCCCCAGCATTTT CASSKAQGNQPQHF
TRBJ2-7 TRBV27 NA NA TGTGCCAGCAGTTCCCCCTCCCGCGGAAACTACGAGCAGTACTTC CASSSPSRGNYEQYF
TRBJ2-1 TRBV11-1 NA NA TGTGCCAGCAGCTTAGCGCTGCTAGTAGGCGAGCAGTTCTTC CASSLALLVGEQFF
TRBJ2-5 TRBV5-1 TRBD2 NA TGCGCCAGCAGCTTGGTGGCGGGAGCCGGCCCAGAGACCCAGTACTTC CASSLVAGAGPETQYF
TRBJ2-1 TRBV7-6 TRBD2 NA TGTGCCAGCAGCTTAAATTGGCGGGGGGCTGAAGGCGAGCAGTTCTTC CASSLNWRGAEGEQFF
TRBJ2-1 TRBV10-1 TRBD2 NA TGCGCCAGCAGCGGGACTAGCGGGATAAGCTCCTACAATGAGCAGTTCTTC CASSGTSGISSYNEQFF
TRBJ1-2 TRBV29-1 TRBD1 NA TGCAGCGTGACGGGACAGGGGAACTATGGCTACACCTTC CSVTGQGNYGYTF
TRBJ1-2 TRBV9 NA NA TGTGCCAGCAGCGTAGAGCCAACGAACTATGGCTACACCTTC CASSVEPTNYGYTF
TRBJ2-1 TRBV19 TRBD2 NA TGTGCCACCCATGGTGGGAGGGCCCTCTCTGCCGAGCAGTTCTTC CATHGGRALSAEQFF
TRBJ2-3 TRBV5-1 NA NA TGCGCCAGCAGCTGGCAGGGGACGAGCACAGATACGCAGTATTTT CASSWQGTSTDTQYF
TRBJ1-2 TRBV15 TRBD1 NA TGTGCCACCAGCAGAGTTACGGACAGGGATGGCTACACCTTC CATSRVTDRDGYTF
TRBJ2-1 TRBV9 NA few TGTGCCAGCAGCGTAGTTGGACGGGACTACAATGAGCAGTTCTTC CASSVVGRDYNEQFF
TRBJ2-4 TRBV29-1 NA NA TGCAGCGTTGAAGGACCACTTCGGAGCATTCAGTACTTC CSVEGPLRSIQYF
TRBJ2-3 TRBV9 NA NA TGTGCCAGCAGCGTAGCGGGCAGGGTCCGCACAGATACGCAGTATTTT CASSVAGRVRTDTQYF
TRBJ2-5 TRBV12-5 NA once TGTGCTAGTGGGTTTTCGAGCGGGCAATTCCAAGAGACCCAGTACTTC CASGFSSGQFQETQYF
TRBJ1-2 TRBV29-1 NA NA TGCAGCGTTGAAGGTGGTAGGGGTGCTAACTATGGCTACACCTTC CSVEGGRGANYGYTF
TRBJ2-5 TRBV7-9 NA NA TGTGCCAGCAACCCTAGCGAAAACCAAGAGACCCAGTACTTC CASNPSENQETQYF
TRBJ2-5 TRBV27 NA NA TGTGCCAGCAGTCCGGAGGGGACTCAAGAGACCCAGTACTTC CASSPEGTQETQYF
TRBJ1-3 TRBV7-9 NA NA TGTGCCAGCAGCTGGGAGAAAGGGTCTCTATATTTT CASSWEKGSLYF
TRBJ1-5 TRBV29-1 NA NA TGCAGCGTTGGTCTTGGACAGAACGTAGATCAGCCCCAGCATTTT CSVGLGQNVDQPQHF
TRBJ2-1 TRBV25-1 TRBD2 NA TGTGCCAGCAGCCCCGAGGGACTAGCGGGAAATAATGAGCAGTTCTTC CASSPEGLAGNNEQFF
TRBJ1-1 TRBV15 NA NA TGTGCCACCAGCCCGCCCCTCGGTCCTCGGGGCACTGAAGCTTTCTTT CATSPPLGPRGTEAFF
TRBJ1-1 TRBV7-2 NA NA TGTGCCAGCAGCTTTAAGACTCCGGGGATGGCTTTCTTT CASSFKTPGMAFF
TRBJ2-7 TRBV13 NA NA TGTGCCAGCAGCTCCGCGGTCGTCGATCGGGTTTCGAGCTCCTACGAGCAGTACTTC CASSSAVVDRVSSSYEQYF
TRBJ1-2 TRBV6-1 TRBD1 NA TGTGCCAGCAGTGAAGCTTGGACAGGAAACTATGGCTACACCTTC CASSEAWTGNYGYTF